The clone carrying this T cell receptor beta chain was detected a few times. This specimen belongs to a study of blood T cell repertoires in COVID-19. Study summary: Sample material is recorded as cDNA or gDNA derived from T cells, B-cell-depleted T cells, or PBMCs.

Those enrolled, adults aged about 18 to 95 years, came from 20 to 25 US areas. Produced via immunoSEQ multiplex PCR; TCRdb's table is partial and in-frame only. This sample has roughly 150,000 clones, with 84% found just once. Sequencing used PBMCs or T cells enriched from blood (not recorded which). The TCR sequence derives from a woman aged 50 to 65 who had recovered from COVID-19.

CDR3 residues: CATSREGTGSDTQYF. The CDR3 region has the DNA TGTGCCACCAGCAGAGAAGGGACAGGGTCAGATACGCAGTATTTT. The chain carries TRBV15 and TRBJ2-3, with TRBD1 identical over 9 bases. The germline gives CDR1 LNHNV, CDR2 YYDKDF (reference sequence). The CDR3 has 15 residues. The ends lost 0 bases at V and 4 bases at J; junction bases unmatched: 2. The whole variable domain, filled in from reference TRBV15 and TRBJ2-3, reads DAMVIQNPRYQVTQFGKPVTLSCSQTLNHNVMYWYQQKSSQAPKLLFHYYDKDFNNEADTPDNFQSRRPNTSFCFLDIRSPGLGDTAMYLCATSREGTGSDTQYFGPGTRLTVL.